This T cell receptor (beta chain) was obtained from a study of shared clonotypes between healthy human individuals. For the study at large: Per-donor plates numbered three CD4 naive, three CD4 memory, two CD8 naive and one CD8 memory.

The study, taken as a whole, reports: Compared with clonotypes that all four donors shared, non-shared clonotypes had lower generation probabilities.

In regard to this clone: Its specificity is unknown.

Sequencing was performed with immunoSEQ multiplex PCR; in TCRdb, only in-frame clones are kept and a portion is missing. The sample gives more than 1.2 million clones, approximately 98.5% of which show up once; roughly 0.35% is in the top ten. Germline CDR1 is SGHTA and CDR2 is FQGNSA. Trimming removed 4 bases at V and 2 bases at J, with 16 bases between. The CDR3 is made up of 16 amino acids. The sequencing input was naive CD4+ T cells sorted from blood. Subset meaning: CD45RA+ positively selected. The source is a man aged 25-40 years in good health. This chain joins TRBV7-2 and TRBJ2-3, with D perhaps matching TRBD1 or TRBD2 (5 bases each). In DNA form, the CDR3 reads TGTGCCAGCAGCTCAATGGCCCCAGGGACCACAGATACGCAGTATTTT. Its translation: CASSSMAPGTTDTQYF.